Each of the 19 T cell receptor beta chains below was sequenced from the same sample in a study of T cell repertoires in cytomegalovirus infection. These receptors have no identified antigens. From the reads, TCRdb called clonotypes with MiXCR, one entry per CDR3 protein. The repertoire holds around 540,000 distinct CDR3 sequences, around 30% seen once, with roughly a sixth in the top ten. The material was cultured PBMCs, obtained from culture after CMV antigen stimulation. The receptors here all came from a human donor in good health (CMV status not recorded). Some clones in this sample may be carry-over from other donors' samples.

This sequence joins TRBV7-9 and TRBJ2-3, with D maybe TRBD2 (6 bases). Trimming cost V 6 bases and J 3 bases, with 13 bases left between them. The CDR3 runs 14 residues. CDR1 SEHNR and CDR2 FQNEAQ come from the germline V gene (reference sequence). CDR3 residues: CASRRDGTTDTQYF. CDR3 nucleotides: TGTGCCAGCAGGCGGGACGGGACGACAGATACGCAGTATTTT. Together with reference TRBV7-9 and TRBJ2-3, the CDR3 gives the full variable domain: DTGVSQNPRHKITKRGQNVTFRCDPISEHNRLYWYRQTLGQGPEFLTYFQNEAQLEKSRLLSDRFSAERPKGSFSTLEIQRTEQGDSAMYLCASRRDGTTDTQYFGPGTRLTVL.

The chain recombines TRBV7-2 with TRBJ2-3; 9 nucleotides line up with TRBD2. CDR1 SGHTA and CDR2 FQGNSA come from the germline V gene. The CDR3 has 18 amino acids. Losses at the gene ends were 5 bases for V and 2 bases for J; bases not matched to a gene: 14. CDR3 nucleotide sequence: TGTGCCAGCAGCCCTTGGGTTAGCGGGAGCTTCTTCACAGATACGCAGTATTTT. Translating gives CASSPWVSGSFFTDTQYF.

V is TRBV28 and J is TRBJ2-2; D gene unclear. Germline CDR1 reads MDHEN; CDR2 reads SYDVKM. The CDR3 covers 14 residues. Trimming removed 6 bases from V and 5 bases from J, with 13 bases in between. The CDR3, as DNA: TGTGCCAGCAGCCCGGTATTGAGAACCGGGGAGCTGTTTTTT. This translates into CASSPVLRTGELFF.

In this sample, this clonotype turned up once. The V gene is TRBV29-1, the J gene TRBJ1-2; 11 bases fit TRBD1. This CDR3 is built from 14 residues. CDR1 and CDR2 from the germline V gene are SQVTM and ANQGSEA. Losses at the gene ends were 6 bases for V and 2 bases for J; bases not matched to a gene: 5. The CDR3 loop is CSVVRDRGNYGYTF. The CDR3 DNA is TGCAGCGTGGTACGGGACAGGGGGAACTATGGCTACACCTTC.

This clonotype has only a few counts. Relative to the germline gene, one junction end is altered; a read error may explain this. CDR3 region: CASSKFGAMAHKAF. The DNA of the CDR3 is TGTGCCAGCAGCAAGTTTGGGGCGATGGCACACAAAGCCTTC. V and J are TRBV7-9 and TRBJ1-2, with a weak D call TRBD1 (5 bases). The CDR3 totals 14 residues. Germline CDR1 SEHNR, CDR2 FQNEAQ (reference sequence).

This clonotype was counted a few times. The chain combines TRBV28 with TRBJ1-2, with D unresolved. The CDR3 length is 18 residues. Germline V gene data show CDR1 as MDHEN and CDR2 as SYDVKM. Trimming shortened V by 6 bases and J by 0 bases, and 23 bases separated the two germline ends. CDR3 loop: CASSLGSSWAGANYGYTF. CDR3 in DNA: TGTGCCAGCAGCCTCGGGTCGTCGTGGGCTGGAGCTAACTATGGCTACACCTTC.

The genes are TRBV19 and TRBJ1-5; 7 bases map to TRBD1. Germline CDR1 LNHDA, CDR2 SQIVND (reference sequence). J lost 3 bases, V lost 5 bases, and 10 bases had no gene match. The CDR3 spans 16 residues. In DNA form, the CDR3 reads TGTGCCAGTAGTCAACGACAGGGCGGTCCCAATCAGCCCCAGCATTTT. It specifies CASSQRQGGPNQPQHF.

This clonotype was recorded many times. As DNA, the CDR3 is TGTGCCAGCAGCTTACAGGGAGGGCAGCTTGGGGAGACCCAGTACTTC. Protein sequence: CASSLQGGQLGETQYF. The chain recombines TRBV7-6 with TRBJ2-5; 7 bases fit TRBD2. The length of the CDR3 is 16 residues. Trimming took 2 bases from V and 5 from J; bases not matched to a gene: 11. Germline CDR1 reads SGHVS; CDR2 reads FNYEAQ.

CDR3 amino acids: CASSLEAGLRTSYEQYF. The CDR3 DNA reads as TGTGCCAGCAGCTTAGAAGCGGGCCTTCGGACCTCCTACGAGCAGTACTTC. The chain links TRBV7-9 to TRBJ2-7, with D possibly matching TRBD2 (6 bases). Germline V gene lookup returns CDR1 SEHNR and CDR2 FQNEAQ (reference sequence). Trimming removed 1 base from V and 0 bases from J, with 16 bases in between. There are 17 residues in the CDR3.

The chain couples TRBV4-3 to TRBJ2-7, with 10 bases matching TRBD1. Losses at the gene ends were 4 bases for V and 1 base for J; bases not matched to a gene: 10. Germline-derived CDR1 and CDR2 are LGHNA and YSLEER. The length of the CDR3 is 17 residues. Here the CDR3 DNA reads TGCGCCAGCAGCCGCCAAATGCCGGGACAGGGGTCCTACGAGCAGTACTTC. Translation gives CASSRQMPGQGSYEQYF.

V usage is TRBV28 and J usage is TRBJ1-1, with no clear D. In germline, CDR1 is MDHEN, CDR2 SYDVKM. Between the trimmed V and J ends, which lost 10 bases and 2 bases, there was a span of 17 bases. This CDR3 spans 14 amino acids. CDR3 protein: CATKEGRYNTEAFF. CDR3 DNA: TGTGCCACAAAAGAAGGACGTTATAACACTGAAGCTTTCTTT.

This clonotype has a count of ten or more. This chain connects TRBV24-1 to TRBJ2-1; 9 bases match TRBD2. The length of the CDR3 is 14 residues. CDR1 and CDR2 (germline): KGHDR, SFDVKD. Germline trimming cut 11 bases from V and 5 bases from J; bases unmatched to any gene: 9. As DNA, the CDR3 is TGTGCCATCGGAACGGGACTAGCAAACAATGAGCAGTTCTTC. Protein product: CAIGTGLANNEQFF.

The rearrangement joins TRBV28 to TRBJ2-2; 9 bases align to TRBD2. Germline values: CDR1 MDHEN, CDR2 SYDVKM. The CDR3 has 17 residues. J was trimmed by 4 bases and V by 2 bases; bases with no gene match: 8. CDR3 protein: CASSLIGLAGSTGELFF. The DNA for the CDR3 is TGTGCCAGCAGTTTAATCGGTCTAGCGGGAAGCACCGGGGAGCTGTTTTTT.

There are a few counts of this clonotype. The chain links TRBV12-3 or TRBV12-4 to TRBJ1-2; 10 bases map to TRBD1. The CDR3 sequence is 14 residues long. The V segment lost 2 bases and the J segment 8 bases; nucleotides outside the gene matches: 5. The CDR3 bases are TGTGCCAGCAGTTTAACGGGACAGGGGCAGGGCTACACCTTC. It translates to CASSLTGQGQGYTF.

A few counts support this clonotype. V and J are TRBV5-1 and TRBJ1-4; D remains ambiguous. CDR1 and CDR2 from the germline V gene are SGHRS and YFSETQ. The CDR3 consists of 14 residues. Trimming took off 0 bases at V and 4 bases at J, with 7 bases between the two ends. CDR3 sequence reads: CASSLGRNNEKLFF. The CDR3 DNA reads TGCGCCAGCAGCTTGGGACGGAATAATGAAAAACTGTTTTTT.

CDR3 sequence reads: CASSPWTGGRYNEQFF. CDR3 nucleotide sequence: TGTGCCAGCAGCCCTTGGACAGGGGGCAGGTACAATGAGCAGTTCTTC. This chain links TRBV11-2 with TRBJ2-1, with 11 bases aligning to TRBD1. Unmatched junction bases numbered 7, after V lost 5 bases and J lost 4 bases. The CDR3 is 16 amino acids. CDR1 SGHAT and CDR2 FQNNGV come from the germline V gene.

This clonotype came up many times. The V and J genes are TRBV7-2 and TRBJ1-4; no reliable D call. The CDR3 loop spans 17 amino acids. Germline values: CDR1 SGHTA, CDR2 FQGNSA. V lost 1 base and J 5 bases, leaving 17 bases between the germline ends. In nucleotides, the CDR3 is TGTGCCAGCAGCTTAGGGCCCGTCGGCAGGAGAAATGAAAAACTGTTTTTT. This gives the protein CASSLGPVGRRNEKLFF.

The chain carries TRBV19 and TRBJ1-4; no clear D gene. Germline values: CDR1 LNHDA, CDR2 SQIVND (reference sequence). This CDR3 contains 15 residues. V was pared by 3 bases and J by 0 bases, with 8 bases between. CDR3: CASSIRPATNEKLFF. Written as DNA, the CDR3 is TGTGCCAGTAGTATCAGACCTGCAACTAATGAAAAACTGTTTTTT.

The chain has TRBV6-1 and TRBJ1-4; 7 bases line up with TRBD1. The CDR3 loop spans 14 amino acids. Germline CDR1 reads MNHNS; CDR2 reads SASEGT. The J segment lost 8 bases and the V segment lost 6 bases, leaving 9 bases of the junction unmatched. CDR3 residues: CASRKTGMGEKLFF. CDR3 nucleotide sequence: TGTGCCAGCAGGAAGACAGGGATGGGAGAAAAACTGTTTTTT.